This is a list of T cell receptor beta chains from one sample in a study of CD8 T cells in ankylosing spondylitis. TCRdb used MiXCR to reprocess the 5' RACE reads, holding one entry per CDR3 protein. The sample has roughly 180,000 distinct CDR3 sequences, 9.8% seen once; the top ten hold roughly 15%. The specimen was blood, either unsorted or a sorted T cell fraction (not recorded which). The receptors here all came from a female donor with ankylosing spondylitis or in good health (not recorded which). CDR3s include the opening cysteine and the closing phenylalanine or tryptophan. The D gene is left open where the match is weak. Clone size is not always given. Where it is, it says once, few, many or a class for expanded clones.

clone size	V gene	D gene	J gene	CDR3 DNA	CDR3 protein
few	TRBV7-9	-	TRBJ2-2	TGTGCCAGCAGCTCACCCGGACTAATGATGAACACCGGGGAGCTGTTTTTT	CASSSPGLMMNTGELFF
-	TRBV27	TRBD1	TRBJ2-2	TGTGCCAGCACCGGACAGGGAACGGGGGAGCTGTTTTTT	CASTGQGTGELFF
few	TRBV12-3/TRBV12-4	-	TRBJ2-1	TGTGCCAGCAGTTTCGCTAACGACAATGAGCAGTTCTTC	CASSFANDNEQFF
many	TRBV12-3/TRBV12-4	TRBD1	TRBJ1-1	TGTGCCAGCAGTCACCGGGACAGGGGGCTGGAAGCTTTCTTT	CASSHRDRGLEAFF
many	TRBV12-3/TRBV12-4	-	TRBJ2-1	TGTGCCAGCAGAGGGTCCAATGAGCAGTTCTTC	CASRGSNEQFF
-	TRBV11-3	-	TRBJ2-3	TGTGCCAGCAGCTTAGTAGGTGCTTCCTCGGATACGCAGTATTTT	CASSLVGASSDTQYF
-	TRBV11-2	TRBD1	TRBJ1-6	TGTGCCAGCAGCCCGCAACAGGGGGCGCTTTCACCCCTCCACTTT	CASSPQQGALSPLHF
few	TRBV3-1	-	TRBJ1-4	TGTGCCAGCAGCCAGGACGAAAAACTGTTTTTT	CASSQDEKLFF
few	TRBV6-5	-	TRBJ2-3	TGTGCCAGCAGTTACTCGACGATGGATACGCAGTATTTT	CASSYSTMDTQYF
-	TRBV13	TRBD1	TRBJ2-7	TGTGCCAGCAGCGGCCCAGGGGGTAAAGCCTACGAGCAGTACTTC	CASSGPGGKAYEQYF
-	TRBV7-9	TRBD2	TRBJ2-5	TGTGCCAGCAGCTACTCCGGGGAGGGCCTACAGGAGACCCAGTACTTC	CASSYSGEGLQETQYF
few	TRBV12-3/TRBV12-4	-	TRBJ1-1	TGTGCCAGCAGCTCCGCGGGGGCTGAAGCTTTCTTT	CASSSAGAEAFF
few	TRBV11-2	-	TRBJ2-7	TGTGCCAGCAGCCCCCTACCTAGCGACGGCGAGCAGTACTTC	CASSPLPSDGEQYF
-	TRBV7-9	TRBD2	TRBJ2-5	TGTGCCAGCAGCTTACCTAAGGGACTAGCGGAAGAGACCCAGTACTTC	CASSLPKGLAEETQYF
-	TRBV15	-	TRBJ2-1	TGTGCCACCAGCGCGGGGTTCGGACTAAAGTACAATGAGCAGTTCTTC	CATSAGFGLKYNEQFF
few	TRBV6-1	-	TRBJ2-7	TGTGCCAGCACCCCCGGCCACGAGCAGTACTTC	CASTPGHEQYF
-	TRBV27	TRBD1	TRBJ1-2	TGTGCCAGCAGTAGCACGTCGGGACAGCGTAACTATGGCTACACCTTC	CASSSTSGQRNYGYTF
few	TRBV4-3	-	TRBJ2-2	TGCGCCAGCAGCCAGTACACCAGAACGTTGCAGAACACCGGGGAGCTGTTTTTT	CASSQYTRTLQNTGELFF
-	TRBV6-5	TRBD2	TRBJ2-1	TGTGCCAGCAGTTACTCGAGAGGTACTAGCGGCAAGAATGAGCAGTTCTTC	CASSYSRGTSGKNEQFF
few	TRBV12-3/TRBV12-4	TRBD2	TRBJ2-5	TGTGCCAGCACGGGAGGGGGAGAGACCCAGTACTTC	CASTGGGETQYF
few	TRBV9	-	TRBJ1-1	TGTGCCAGCAGCAAAACAGGGTCTGACACTGAAGCTTTCTTT	CASSKTGSDTEAFF
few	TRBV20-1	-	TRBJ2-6	TGCAGTGCTAGAGCCGCAGGACGGACGGGGGCTGGGGCCAACGTCCTGACTTTC	CSARAAGRTGAGANVLTF
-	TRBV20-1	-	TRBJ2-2	TGCAGTGCTGCAGGGTCCGGGGAGCTGTTTTTT	CSAAGSGELFF
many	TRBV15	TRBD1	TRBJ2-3	TGTGCCACCAGCGTAGACAGGGGAGGTGCAGATACGCAGTATTTT	CATSVDRGGADTQYF
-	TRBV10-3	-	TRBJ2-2	TGTGCCATCAGTGGCCGGGACGGGAACACCGGGGAGCTGTTTTTT	CAISGRDGNTGELFF
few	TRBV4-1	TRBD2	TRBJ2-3	TGCGCCAGCAGCCAAGAAGGGACGGGAGGGTGGCCAGATACGCAGTATTTT	CASSQEGTGGWPDTQYF
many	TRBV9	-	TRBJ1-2	TGTGCCAGCAGTCTAGGGGGATCTAACTATGGCTACACCTTC	CASSLGGSNYGYTF
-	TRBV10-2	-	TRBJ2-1	TGCGCCAGCAGTGAGTTCGGGGGATTCGTCAATGGTGAGCAGTTCTTC	CASSEFGGFVNGEQFF
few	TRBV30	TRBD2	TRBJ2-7	TGTGCCTGGAGTGCTAGCGGGAGTGCTTGGGAGCAGTACTTC	CAWSASGSAWEQYF
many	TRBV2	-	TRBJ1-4	TGTGCCAGCAGGACCAGGGTCCCCAATGAAAAACTGTTTTTT	CASRTRVPNEKLFF
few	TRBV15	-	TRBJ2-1	TGTGCCACCAGCAGAGATCGGACTATGAATGAGCAGTTCTTC	CATSRDRTMNEQFF
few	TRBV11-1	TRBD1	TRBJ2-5	TGTGCCAGCAGCTTACGTAGTGAAGTGGACAGGGCCTGGGAGACCCAGTACTTC	CASSLRSEVDRAWETQYF
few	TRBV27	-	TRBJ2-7	TGTGCCAGCAGAACCTCTACCCACGGCCAGAACGAGCAGTACTTC	CASRTSTHGQNEQYF
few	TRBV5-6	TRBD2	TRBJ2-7	TGTGCCAGCAGCTTGGCTAGCGGGAGCACGAGTTCCTACGAGCAGTACTTC	CASSLASGSTSSYEQYF
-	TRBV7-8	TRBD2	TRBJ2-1	TGTGCCAGCAGCTTAGAGCCCCTCGGACTAGCGGGCAACTACAATGAGCAGTTCTTC	CASSLEPLGLAGNYNEQFF
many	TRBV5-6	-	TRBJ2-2	TGTGCCAGCAGCTTGAGATACGTACGAGCGAACACCGGGGAGCTGTTTTTT	CASSLRYVRANTGELFF
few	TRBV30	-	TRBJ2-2	TGTGCCTGGTCTGACACCGGGGAGCTGTTTTTT	CAWSDTGELFF
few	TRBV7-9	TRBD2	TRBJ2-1	TGTGCCAGCAGTGAACCGGGACTAGCGGGAGGTAATGAGCAGTTCTTC	CASSEPGLAGGNEQFF
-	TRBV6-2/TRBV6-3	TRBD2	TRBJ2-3	TGTGCCAGCAGTTACTCCCCCGGGCTAGCGGGAGGAGATACGCAGTATTTT	CASSYSPGLAGGDTQYF
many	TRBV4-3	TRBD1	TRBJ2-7	TGCGCCAGCAGCCTCGGACAGGGGGCATACGAGCAGTACTTC	CASSLGQGAYEQYF
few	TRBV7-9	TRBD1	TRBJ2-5	TGTGCCAGCAGCGAGGACAGGGTCCAAGAGACCCAGTACTTC	CASSEDRVQETQYF
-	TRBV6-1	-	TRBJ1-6	TGTGCCAGCAGCTTTGGACCGGGGGGAAATAATTCACCCCTCCACTTT	CASSFGPGGNNSPLHF
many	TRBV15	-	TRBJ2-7	TGTGCCACCAGCAGAGAGTTCCGACAGAACCCCTACGAGCAGTACTTC	CATSREFRQNPYEQYF
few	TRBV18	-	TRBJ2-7	TGTGCCAGCACGCCGACGGCTCCCAGCTCCTACGAGCAGTACTTC	CASTPTAPSSYEQYF
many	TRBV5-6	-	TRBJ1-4	TGTGCCAGCAGCCGATGGGGGGAAGATGAAAAACTGTTTTTT	CASSRWGEDEKLFF
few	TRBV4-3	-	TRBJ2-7	TGCGCCACTCCTAGCCAGGGGCCTAGCTCCTACGAGCAGTACTTC	CATPSQGPSSYEQYF
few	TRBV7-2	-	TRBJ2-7	TGTGCCAGCAGCCCGGGGGCGGGAGTGTCCTACGAGCAGTACTTC	CASSPGAGVSYEQYF
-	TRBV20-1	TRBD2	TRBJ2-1	TGCAGTGCCAAGAGGGGGGGAGGGACTAGTTATTACAATGAGCAGTTCTTC	CSAKRGGGTSYYNEQFF
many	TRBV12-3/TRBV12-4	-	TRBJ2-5	TGTGCCAGCAGTTTAGGATCAGGGCAAGAGACCCAGTACTTC	CASSLGSGQETQYF
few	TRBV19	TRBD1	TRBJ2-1	TGTGCCAGTAGTATAGAAGCGGACTGGACAGGGACCTACAATGAGCAGTTCTTC	CASSIEADWTGTYNEQFF
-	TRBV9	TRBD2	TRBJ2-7	TGTGCCAGCAGCGCTGGACTAGCAAGGGAGGAGCAGTACTTC	CASSAGLAREEQYF
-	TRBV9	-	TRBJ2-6	TGTGCCAGCAGCGTAGAAGGGACTGGGGCCAACGTCCTGACTTTC	CASSVEGTGANVLTF
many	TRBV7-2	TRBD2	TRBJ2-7	TGTGCCAGCAGCTTCCGGACTAGCGGGAAGGAGTCCTACGAGCAGTACTTC	CASSFRTSGKESYEQYF
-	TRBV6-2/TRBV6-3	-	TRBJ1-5	TGTGCCAGCAGTTACGGGAGGCAGAGCAATCAGCCCCAGCATTTT	CASSYGRQSNQPQHF
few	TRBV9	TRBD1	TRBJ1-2	TGTGCCAGCAGCGTAGACCGACAGGGCCTTAACTATGGCTACACCTTC	CASSVDRQGLNYGYTF
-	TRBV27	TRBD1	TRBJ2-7	TGTGCCAGCAGTGTCGCCGGGACAGGGTCCGAGCAGTACTTC	CASSVAGTGSEQYF
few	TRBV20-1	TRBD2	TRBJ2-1	TGCAGTGCTTCTGACATAGGGCGGACTAGGAATGAGCAGTTCTTC	CSASDIGRTRNEQFF